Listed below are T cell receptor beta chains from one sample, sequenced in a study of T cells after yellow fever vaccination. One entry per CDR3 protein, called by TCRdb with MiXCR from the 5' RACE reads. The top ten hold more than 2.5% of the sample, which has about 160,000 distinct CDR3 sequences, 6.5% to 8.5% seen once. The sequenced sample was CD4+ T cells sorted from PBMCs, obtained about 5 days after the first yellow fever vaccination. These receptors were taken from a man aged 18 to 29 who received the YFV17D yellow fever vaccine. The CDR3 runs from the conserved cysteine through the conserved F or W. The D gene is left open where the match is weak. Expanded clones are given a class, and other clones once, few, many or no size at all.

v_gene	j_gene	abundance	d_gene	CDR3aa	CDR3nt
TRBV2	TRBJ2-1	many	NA	CASSAGQTNEQFF	TGTGCCAGCAGCGCGGGGCAAACCAATGAGCAGTTCTTC
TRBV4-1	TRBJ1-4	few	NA	CASSQENFHTGTNEKLFF	TGCGCCAGCAGCCAAGAAAATTTCCACACAGGGACTAATGAAAAACTGTTTTTT
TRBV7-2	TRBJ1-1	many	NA	CASSRGKSTEAFF	TGTGCCAGCAGCCGAGGGAAATCAACTGAAGCTTTCTTT
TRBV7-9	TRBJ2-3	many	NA	CASSLVGQITDTQYF	TGTGCCAGCAGCCTAGTAGGCCAGATCACAGATACGCAGTATTTT
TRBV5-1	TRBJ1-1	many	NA	CASSRAPGNTEAFF	TGCGCCAGCAGCCGGGCCCCGGGGAACACTGAAGCTTTCTTT
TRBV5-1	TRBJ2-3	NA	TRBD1	CASRSGTGSADTQYF	TGCGCCAGCAGATCCGGGACAGGGAGTGCAGATACGCAGTATTTT
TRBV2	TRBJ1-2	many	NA	CASRWGGLYGYTF	TGTGCCAGCAGATGGGGGGGCCTCTATGGCTACACCTTC
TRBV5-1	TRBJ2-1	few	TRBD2	CASTGTSGPHEQFF	TGCGCCAGCACCGGGACTAGCGGCCCCCATGAGCAGTTCTTC
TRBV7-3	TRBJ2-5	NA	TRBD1	CASSPRPGTGDETQYF	TGTGCCAGCAGCCCGCGTCCCGGGACAGGGGACGAGACCCAGTACTTC
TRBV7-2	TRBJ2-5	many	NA	CASSTDGRVPQYF	TGTGCCAGCAGCACGGACGGGAGAGTGCCCCAGTACTTC
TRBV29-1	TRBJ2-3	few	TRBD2	CSVGLAASIDTQYF	TGCAGCGTTGGGCTAGCGGCCAGTATAGATACGCAGTATTTT
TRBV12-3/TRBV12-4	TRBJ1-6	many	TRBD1	CASSGQGPISPLHF	TGTGCCAGCAGTGGACAGGGCCCCATCTCACCCCTCCACTTT
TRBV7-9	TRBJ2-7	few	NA	CASTSVPTYEQYF	TGTGCCAGCACCTCTGTCCCTACCTACGAGCAGTACTTC
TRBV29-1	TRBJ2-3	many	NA	CSVCTGSADTQYF	TGCAGCGTTTGTACAGGGAGCGCAGATACGCAGTATTTT
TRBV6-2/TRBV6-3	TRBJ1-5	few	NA	CASSQSKGNQPQHF	TGTGCCAGCAGTCAAAGCAAGGGCAATCAGCCCCAGCATTTT
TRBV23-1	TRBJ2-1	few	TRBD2	CASSQSPVSGGPYNEQFF	TGCGCCAGCAGTCAATCCCCTGTTAGCGGGGGTCCCTACAATGAGCAGTTCTTC
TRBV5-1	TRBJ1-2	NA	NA	CASSPLGTYYGYTF	TGCGCCAGCAGCCCCCTGGGGACTTACTATGGCTACACCTTC
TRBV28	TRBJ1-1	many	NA	CASITGGEGNTEAFF	TGTGCCAGCATCACAGGCGGGGAGGGGAACACTGAAGCTTTCTTT
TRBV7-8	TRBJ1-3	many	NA	CASSLVTGPDTIYF	TGTGCCAGCAGCTTAGTGACAGGTCCGGACACCATATATTTT
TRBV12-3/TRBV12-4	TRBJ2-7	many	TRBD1	CASSFPDRVTEQYF	TGTGCCAGCAGTTTTCCGGACAGGGTAACCGAGCAGTACTTC
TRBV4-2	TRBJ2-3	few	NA	CASSQEAVPRTDTQYF	TGTGCCAGCAGCCAAGAAGCGGTCCCCCGCACAGATACGCAGTATTTT
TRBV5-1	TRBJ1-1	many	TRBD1	CASSFQGANEAFF	TGCGCCAGCAGCTTCCAGGGGGCAAATGAAGCTTTCTTT
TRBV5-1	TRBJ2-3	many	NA	CASSLTTDTQYF	TGCGCCAGCAGCCTAACCACAGATACGCAGTATTTT
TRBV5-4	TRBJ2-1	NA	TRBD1	CASSRVAGQGSNEQFF	TGTGCCAGCAGTCGGGTTGCGGGACAGGGTAGCAATGAGCAGTTCTTC
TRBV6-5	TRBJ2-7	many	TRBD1	CASSYSPGQVYEQYF	TGTGCCAGCAGTTACTCTCCGGGACAGGTATACGAGCAGTACTTC
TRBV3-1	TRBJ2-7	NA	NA	CASGHRYEQYF	TGTGCCAGCGGCCACAGGTACGAGCAGTACTTC
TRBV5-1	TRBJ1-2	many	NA	CASSLVESYGYTF	TGCGCCAGCAGCTTGGTGGAGAGTTATGGCTACACCTTC
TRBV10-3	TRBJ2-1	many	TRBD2	CAISDPGGDNEQFF	TGTGCCATCAGTGACCCTGGGGGGGACAATGAGCAGTTCTTC
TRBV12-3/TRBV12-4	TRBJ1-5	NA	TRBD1	CASSLDPGDRGTNQPQHF	TGTGCCAGCAGTTTAGACCCTGGGGACAGGGGTACAAATCAGCCCCAGCATTTT
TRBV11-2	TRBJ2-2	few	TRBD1	CASSSYRGRTNTGELFF	TGTGCCAGCAGCTCTTACAGGGGGCGGACGAACACCGGGGAGCTGTTTTTT
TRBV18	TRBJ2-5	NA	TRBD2	CASTSLAGFQETQYF	TGTGCCAGCACTTCACTAGCGGGGTTCCAAGAGACCCAGTACTTC
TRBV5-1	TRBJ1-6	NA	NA	CASSSRPGTEYSPLHF	TGCGCCAGCAGCTCCCGACCCGGGACTGAATATTCACCCCTCCACTTT
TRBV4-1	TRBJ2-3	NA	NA	CASSQGGLDEDTQYF	TGCGCCAGCAGCCAGGGGGGGCTAGATGAAGATACGCAGTATTTT
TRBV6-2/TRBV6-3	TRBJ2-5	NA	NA	CASSYGTRYQETQYF	TGTGCCAGCAGTTACGGGACGAGGTACCAAGAGACCCAGTACTTC
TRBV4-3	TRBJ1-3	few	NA	CASSQVGSYSGNTIYF	TGCGCCAGCAGCCAAGTTGGCTCTTACTCTGGAAACACCATATATTTT
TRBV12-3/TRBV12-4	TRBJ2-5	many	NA	CASRTTGTLVTQYF	TGTGCCAGCAGAACCACCGGGACCCTAGTGACCCAGTACTTC
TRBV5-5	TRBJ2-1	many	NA	CASSLRVPTYNEQFF	TGTGCCAGCAGCTTGAGGGTCCCTACCTACAATGAGCAGTTCTTC
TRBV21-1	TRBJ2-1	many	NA	CALAADEVGEQFF	TGTGCCCTCGCGGCCGATGAGGTCGGTGAGCAGTTCTTC